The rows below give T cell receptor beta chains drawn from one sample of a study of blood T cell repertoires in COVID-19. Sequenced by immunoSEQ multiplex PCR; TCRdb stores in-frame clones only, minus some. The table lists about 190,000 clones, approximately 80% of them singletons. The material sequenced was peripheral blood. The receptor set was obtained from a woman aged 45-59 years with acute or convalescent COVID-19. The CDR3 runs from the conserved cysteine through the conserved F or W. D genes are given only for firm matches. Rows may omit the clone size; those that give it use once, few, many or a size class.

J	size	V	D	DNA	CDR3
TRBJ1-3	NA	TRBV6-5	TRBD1	TGTGCCAGCAGCGCCTGGGACAGCTCTGGAAACACCATATATTTT	CASSAWDSSGNTIYF
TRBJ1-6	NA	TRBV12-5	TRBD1	TGTGCTAGTGGTTTGGTTCGGAACAGGGGAGACGGATCACCCCTCCACTTT	CASGLVRNRGDGSPLHF
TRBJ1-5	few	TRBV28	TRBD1	TGTGCCAGCAGTTCATTCAGGACAGGGATCGGGCCCCAGCATTTT	CASSSFRTGIGPQHF
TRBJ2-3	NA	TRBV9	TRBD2	TGTGCCAGCAGCGTCCTAGCGGGAGTGACAAATACGCAGTATTTT	CASSVLAGVTNTQYF
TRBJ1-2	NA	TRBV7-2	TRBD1	TGTGCCAGCAGCTTAGATCGGCAGGGGGCAAGGTATGGCTACACCTTC	CASSLDRQGARYGYTF
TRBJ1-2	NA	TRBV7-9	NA	TGTGCCAGCAGCCGCCTCGGGGCTAACTATGGCTACACCTTC	CASSRLGANYGYTF
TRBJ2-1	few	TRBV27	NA	TGTGCCAGCAGTTTCCTCGCCCAGGGTGGAGACAATGAGCAGTTCTTC	CASSFLAQGGDNEQFF
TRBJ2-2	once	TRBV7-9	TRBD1	TGTGCCAGCAGTTTCGGGACAGGGAGAACCGGGGAGCTGTTTTTT	CASSFGTGRTGELFF
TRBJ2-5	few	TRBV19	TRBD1	TGTGCCAGTAGTCCCCGGACAGGGATTTCGGAGACCCAGTACTTC	CASSPRTGISETQYF
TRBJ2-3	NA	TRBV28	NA	TGTGCCAGCAGTCTCTCCCTCAGAGGGTTAGATACGCAGTATTTT	CASSLSLRGLDTQYF
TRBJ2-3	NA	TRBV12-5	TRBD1	TGTGCTAGTGCCCCAGGGGGACAGGGGAAAGCGCAGTATTTT	CASAPGGQGKAQYF
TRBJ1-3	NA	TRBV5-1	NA	TGCGCCAGCAGCTCGGACACTGGCTCTGGAAACACCATATATTTT	CASSSDTGSGNTIYF
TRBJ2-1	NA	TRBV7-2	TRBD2	TGTGCCAGCAGCTTAGCAGCGGGGGGGCGGAACAATGAGCAGTTCTTC	CASSLAAGGRNNEQFF
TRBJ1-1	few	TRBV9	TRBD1	TGTGCCAGCAGCGAACAGGGGGATCGACGAGAAGCTTTCTTT	CASSEQGDRREAFF
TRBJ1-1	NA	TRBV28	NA	TGTGCCAGCAGGCTAAACGGGGGGAACACTGAAGCTTTCTTT	CASRLNGGNTEAFF
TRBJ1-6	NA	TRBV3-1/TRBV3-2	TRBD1	TGTGCCAGCAGCCAGGACAGGGGATCACCCCTCCACTTT	CASSQDRGSPLHF
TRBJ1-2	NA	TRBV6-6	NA	TGTGCCAGCAGTCCACAGGGTAACTATGGCTACACCTTC	CASSPQGNYGYTF
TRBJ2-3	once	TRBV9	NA	TGTGCCAGCAGCGTAGAGCCCCCCGAGATTGGTACGCAGTATTTT	CASSVEPPEIGTQYF
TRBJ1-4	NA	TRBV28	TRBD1	TGTGCCAGCAAAAGGCGGGGACAGGGGAGCGTGGAAAAACTGTTTTTT	CASKRRGQGSVEKLFF
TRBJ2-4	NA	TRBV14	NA	TGTGCCAGCAGCCAAGGACAGAAAAACATTCAGTACTTC	CASSQGQKNIQYF
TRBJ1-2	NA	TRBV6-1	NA	TGTGCCAGCAGTGAAAATCGCTATGGCTACACCTTC	CASSENRYGYTF
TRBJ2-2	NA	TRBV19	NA	TGTGCCAGTAGTGACCAGCGGGCCACCGGGGAGCTGTTTTTT	CASSDQRATGELFF
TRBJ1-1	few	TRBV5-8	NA	TGTGCCAGCAGCTTTTCCCCCGAGGAGGGGACTGAAGCTTTCTTT	CASSFSPEEGTEAFF
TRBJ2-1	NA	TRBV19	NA	TGTGCCAGTAGTATTTCCCCTCGTCGCAATGAGCAGTTCTTC	CASSISPRRNEQFF
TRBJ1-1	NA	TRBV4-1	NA	TGCGCCAGCAGCCAAGCCCTGATTAGTACGAACACTGAAGCTTTCTTT	CASSQALISTNTEAFF
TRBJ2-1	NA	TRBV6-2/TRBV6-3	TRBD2	TGTGCCAGCAGTCCCCCCCGGACTAGCGGATACAATGAGCAGTTCTTC	CASSPPRTSGYNEQFF
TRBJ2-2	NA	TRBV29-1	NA	TGCAGCGCCACGCGCGGGGTTGGTGGGGAGCTGTTTTTT	CSATRGVGGELFF
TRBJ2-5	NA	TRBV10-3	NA	TGTGCCATCAGTGAGTCGAACCGGGAGACCCAGTACTTC	CAISESNRETQYF
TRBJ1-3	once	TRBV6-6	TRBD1	TGTGCCAGCAGGGAGACAGGGGGAAACACCATATATTTT	CASRETGGNTIYF
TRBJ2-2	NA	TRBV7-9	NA	TGTGCCAGCAGCCTGAGGCGGGAATCGGTCACCGGGGAGCTGTTTTTT	CASSLRRESVTGELFF
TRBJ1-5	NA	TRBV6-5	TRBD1	TGTGCCAGCAGTCGGACAGGGTACTATCAGCCCCAGCATTTT	CASSRTGYYQPQHF
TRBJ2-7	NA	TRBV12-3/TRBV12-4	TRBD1	TGTGCCAGCAGTTTAGCGACAGGGACCGAGCAGTACTTC	CASSLATGTEQYF
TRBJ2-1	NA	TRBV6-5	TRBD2	TGTGCCATCCTTAGCGGGGGAAGCTCCTACAATGAGCAGTTCTTC	CAILSGGSSYNEQFF
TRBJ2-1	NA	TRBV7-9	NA	TGTGCCAGCAGCTTACTCCCACTTAGCTCCTACAATGAGCAGTTCTTC	CASSLLPLSSYNEQFF
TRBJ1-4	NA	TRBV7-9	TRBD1	TGTGCCAGCGTAGAGGACAGGGATGAAAAACTGTTTTTT	CASVEDRDEKLFF
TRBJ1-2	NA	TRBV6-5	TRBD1	TGTGCCAGCAGTTACCTTCAGGGGGGTGGCTACACCTTC	CASSYLQGGGYTF
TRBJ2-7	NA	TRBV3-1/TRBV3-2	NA	TGTGCCAGCAGCCCGTTCCGAGCTTCTAGCAGAAGCTACGAGCAGTACTTC	CASSPFRASSRSYEQYF